Listed here is a single T cell receptor beta chain. It has no known antigen specificity. Base-call qualities are not available, and no considerably larger clone is one nucleotide away. This sample was taken from a study of CD8 T cells in Susac syndrome (dated by TCRdb to between 2017 and 2020). A note on the overall study: Repertoire sequencing was used to test whether CD8+ T cell activation and differentiation in Susac syndrome was antigen driven. Study-level results and caveats: The TCR sequencing and HLA analysis was acknowledged to have included a relatively small number of individuals.

The germline V gene yields WSHSY for CDR1 and SAAADI for CDR2. V gives up 8 bases and J gives up 1 base, and the segment between their germline ends measures 11 bases. From the cysteine up to the phenylalanine, the CDR3 has a length of 13 residues. Of all the DNA, just the CDR3 is kept, 39 bases in frame from base 1. RNA was extracted using the RNeasy kit, and about 0.5 to 1 microgram was reverse transcribed with random hexamers. TCR beta CDR3 regions were amplified with the immunoSEQ multiplex PCR assay covering 54 Vbeta and 13 Jbeta segments. Bias from PCR amplification was corrected by using a synthetic template baseline for primer optimization and for computational correction. Under the source paper's analysis protocol: Reads were annotated to V, D and J genes according to IMGT and were analyzed with immunoSEQ Analyzer, with only productive sequences retained. To calculate clonality, Shannon entropy was normalized by log2 of the number of productive unique sequences and then subtracted from one. Public and private clones were assessed among the 100 most prevalent clones of each patient and control. Susac-specific clones were defined as absent from healthy and MS cohorts, around 1,000 published viral clones and other ImmuneACCESS disease sequences. The public reads were run again by TCRdb, first through fastp at Q25 and then through MiXCR, and only productive beta chains were kept. Entries are consolidated by CDR3 protein sequence, retaining the most common genes and DNA. What appears here as the V and J calls and clone size reflects TCRdb's work, not the paper's. The sample includes around 160,000 distinct CDR3 sequences, with 94% observed a single time. Over 0.09% of the sample goes to the ten largest clones.

Peripheral blood CD8+ and CD4+ T cells from healthy donors, Susac syndrome patients and multiple sclerosis patients were profiled using high-throughput TCR beta sequencing. Multiple sclerosis controls were treatment-naive patients with stable or active relapsing-remitting disease fulfilling revised McDonald criteria. Bulk CD8+ and CD4+ T cells were purified by magnetic negative isolation, while CD8+ TEMRA cells were enriched using FACS. Blood was collected in EDTA tubes and processed within 24 hours, with PBMCs isolated through density gradient centrifugation. PBMCs intended for TCR sequencing were cryopreserved in liquid nitrogen and were subsequently thawed in a 37 degrees C water bath. The sorted or isolated CD4+, CD8+ and CD8+ TEMRA cells had a purity of 90% or higher.

This TCR was recovered from a human donor with multiple sclerosis. The V and J segments used are TRBV10-2 and TRBJ1-1; no D gene call is confident. Sequencing used CD4+ T cells from PBMCs. The encoded CDR3 is CASHPAANTEAFF. The nucleotides are TGCGCCAGCCACCCGGCGGCGAACACTGAAGCTTTCTTT.